The present entry profiles one T cell receptor (beta chain) with its context. Its cognate antigen is unknown. TCRbeta library construction was performed incorporating unique molecular identifiers. TCRdb re-called the PCR reads through MiXCR, storing one row per CDR3 protein. The table records about 300,000 distinct CDR3 sequences, 9.5% to 13% of them present only once. The sample belongs to a study of T-cell reconstitution after alpha-beta-depleted transplantation in children. Germline V lookup: CDR1 MNHNS, CDR2 SASEGT. The CDR3 totals 14 residues. V trimming: 6 bases; J trimming: 5 bases; junction bases outside the gene matches: 9. Study observations and caveats: Expanded clones from the graft, numbering several hundred, reportedly supplied alpha-beta T cells about two months after transplant. Certain patients had high TCRbeta diversity at day 60, and it came from recipient T cells and thymic progenitors that survived.

The source was PBMCs, collected before TCRalphabeta/CD19-depleted stem cell transplant. This chain joins TRBV6-1 and TRBJ2-7; 8 bases fit TRBD1. The clonotype originates from a boy less than two years old with acute myeloid leukemia, due to receive a stem cell transplant. The CDR3 region has the DNA TGTGCCAGCAGATGGACAGGGCTTCTCGACGAGCAGTACTTC. Translating gives CASRWTGLLDEQYF.